This T cell receptor beta chain came from a study of blood T cell repertoires in COVID-19. Study-wide background: Nucleic acid was either cDNA or gDNA, and it came from T cells, B-cell-depleted T cells, or PBMCs.

Per the authors' pipeline: How many nucleated cells were present was estimated from reference gene primer amplification. Sequencing used immunoSEQ multiplex PCR; TCRdb keeps in-frame clones, though not all of them. That table gives V, J and clone size, and the DNA gave D and trimming. In the table there are around 34,000 clones, approximately 83% of which are singletons. The ends were cut back, 9 bases at V and 0 bases at J, with 11 bases in the middle. The CDR3 is 13 residues long. Per germline, CDR1 SNHLY and CDR2 FYNNEI. The genes are TRBV2 and TRBJ1-2; D might be TRBD1 (5 bases). The sample taken for sequencing was peripheral blood. The TCR comes from a man between 45 and 60 years old with acute or convalescent COVID-19. CDR3 in amino acids: CASPTEANYGYTF. DNA for the CDR3: TGTGCCAGTCCGACAGAAGCTAACTATGGCTACACCTTC.